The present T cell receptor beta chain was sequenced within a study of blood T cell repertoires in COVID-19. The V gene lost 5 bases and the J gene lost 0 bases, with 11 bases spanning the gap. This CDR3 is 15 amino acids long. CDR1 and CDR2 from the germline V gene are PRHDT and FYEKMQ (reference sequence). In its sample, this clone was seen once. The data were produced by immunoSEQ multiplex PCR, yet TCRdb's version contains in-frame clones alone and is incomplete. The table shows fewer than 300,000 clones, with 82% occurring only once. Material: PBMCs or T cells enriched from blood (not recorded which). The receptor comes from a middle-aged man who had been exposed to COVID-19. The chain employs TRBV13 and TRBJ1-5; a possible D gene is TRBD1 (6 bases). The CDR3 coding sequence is TGTGCCAGCAGCCTCCGGACAGCTAGCAATCAGCCCCAGCATTTT. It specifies CASSLRTASNQPQHF. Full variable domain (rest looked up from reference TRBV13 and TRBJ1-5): AAGVIQSPRHLIKEKRETATLKCYPIPRHDTVYWYQQGPGQDPQFLISFYEKMQSDKGSIPDRFSAQQFSDYHSELNMSSLELGDSALYFCASSLRTASNQPQHFGDGTRLSIL.